The clone carrying this TCR beta chain was detected once. The data are from a study of blood T cell repertoires in COVID-19. Study-wide context: Sample material is recorded as cDNA or gDNA derived from T cells, B-cell-depleted T cells, or PBMCs.

Germline assignment: CDR1 SGHTA and CDR2 FQGTGA. CDR3 length: 14 residues. V trimming: 5 bases; J trimming: 0 bases; junction bases outside the gene matches: 3. The study drew participants aged roughly 18 to 89 years from 24 US areas. TCRdb's copy holds only in-frame clones and misses some; the assay was immunoSEQ multiplex PCR. The table lists about 270,000 clones, around 89% of them singletons. This receptor was taken from a woman in her forties or fifties who had recovered from COVID-19. The sample was PBMCs or T cells enriched from blood (not recorded which). The chain uses TRBV7-3 and TRBJ1-1; the match to TRBD1 covers 7 bases. CDR3 nucleotide sequence: TGTGCCAGCAGCCTAGGGACAGTGAACACTGAAGCTTTCTTT. It specifies CASSLGTVNTEAFF.